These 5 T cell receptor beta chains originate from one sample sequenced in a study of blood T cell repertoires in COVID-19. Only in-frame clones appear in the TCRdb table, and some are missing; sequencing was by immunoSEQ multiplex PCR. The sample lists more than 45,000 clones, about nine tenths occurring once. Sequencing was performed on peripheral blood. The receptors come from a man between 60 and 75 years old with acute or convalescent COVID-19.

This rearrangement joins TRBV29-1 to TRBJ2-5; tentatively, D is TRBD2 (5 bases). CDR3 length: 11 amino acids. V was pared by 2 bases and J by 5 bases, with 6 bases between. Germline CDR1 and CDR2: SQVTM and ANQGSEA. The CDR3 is CSVESGETQYF. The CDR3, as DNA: TGCAGCGTTGAATCGGGGGAGACCCAGTACTTC.

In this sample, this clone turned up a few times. The CDR3 coding sequence is TGTGCCAGCAGCTTAGGACAGGACACTGGTCTAGGGGCGAACTACGAGCAGTACTTC. Its protein product is CASSLGQDTGLGANYEQYF. The chain recombines TRBV7-9 with TRBJ2-7; a weak D match, TRBD1 (6 bases). The germline gives CDR1 SEHNR, CDR2 FQNEAQ (reference sequence). The CDR3 is 19 amino acids. V was cut by 1 base and J by 3 bases, with 25 bases left in between. Drawing the rest from reference TRBV7-9 and TRBJ2-7, the complete variable domain is DTGVSQNPRHKITKRGQNVTFRCDPISEHNRLYWYRQTLGQGPEFLTYFQNEAQLEKSRLLSDRFSAERPKGSFSTLEIQRTEQGDSAMYLCASSLGQDTGLGANYEQYFGPGTRLTVT.

CDR3 residues: CASSPTLRILPQFNYGYTF. The DNA of the CDR3 is TGTGCCAGCAGCCCAACCCTCCGAATATTGCCCCAGTTTAACTATGGCTACACCTTC. The chain is built from TRBV5-6 and TRBJ1-2, with no clear D. This CDR3 contains 19 residues. Germline V gives CDR1 SGHDT, CDR2 YYEEEE. The V and J ends lost 4 bases and 1 base respectively, with 26 bases between them.

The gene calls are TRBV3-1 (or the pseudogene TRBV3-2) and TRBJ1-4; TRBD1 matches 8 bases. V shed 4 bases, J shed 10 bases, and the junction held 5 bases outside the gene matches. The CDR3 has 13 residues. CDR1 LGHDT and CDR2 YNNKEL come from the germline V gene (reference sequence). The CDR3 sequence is CASSLDRGLKLFF. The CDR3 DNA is TGTGCCAGCAGCCTTGACAGGGGTTTAAAACTGTTTTTT.

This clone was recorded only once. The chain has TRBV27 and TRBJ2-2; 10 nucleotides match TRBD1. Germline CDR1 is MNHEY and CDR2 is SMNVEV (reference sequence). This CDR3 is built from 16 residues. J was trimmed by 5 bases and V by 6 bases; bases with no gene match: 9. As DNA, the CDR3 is TGTGCCAGCAGGACCTTGGACAGGGGGGTAACCGGGGAGCTGTTTTTT. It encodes CASRTLDRGVTGELFF.